A selection of T cell receptor beta chains follows, all from one sample in a study of T cells in Graves' hyperthyroidism and ophthalmopathy. TCRdb processed the multiplex PCR reads anew with MiXCR; each CDR3 protein has one entry. The sample comprises hundreds of thousands of distinct CDR3 sequences, approximately 19% of which are singletons, and approximately 16% rests with the top ten. The sequenced material came from blood. The receptors derive from a woman between 45 and 65 years old with Graves' hyperthyroidism that later progressed to Graves' ophthalmopathy. CDR3s include the opening cysteine and the closing phenylalanine or tryptophan. A D gene is named only where the DNA matches it firmly. Expanded clones are given a class, and other clones once, few, many or no size at all.

>-|TRBJ1-3|TRBV6-5|-
CASSSDWGNTIYF
TGTGCCAGCAGTTCGGACTGGGGAAACACCATATATTTT
>-|TRBJ1-5|TRBV2|-
CASTVPGEGQPQHF
TGTGCCAGCACGGTCCCGGGGGAAGGCCAGCCCCAGCATTTT
>few|TRBJ2-3|TRBV20-1|-
CSALRPTDTQYF
TGCAGTGCTCTTCGGCCCACAGATACGCAGTATTTT
>few|TRBJ2-5|TRBV27|TRBD1
CASRLQGVETQYF
TGTGCCAGCAGATTACAGGGGGTTGAGACCCAGTACTTC
>-|TRBJ2-7|TRBV27|-
CASSPSRDRNYEQYF
TGTGCCAGCAGTCCGTCCCGGGACCGAAACTACGAGCAGTACTTC
>many|TRBJ1-1|TRBV20-1|TRBD1
CSAGTGRTEAFF
TGCAGTGCTGGGACAGGGCGCACTGAAGCTTTCTTT
>-|TRBJ1-2|TRBV7-9|-
CASSPGQRTADYGYTF
TGTGCCAGCAGCCCCGGACAGAGAACTGCTGACTATGGCTACACCTTC
>many|TRBJ2-5|TRBV7-3|-
CASSLNAGRETQYF
TGTGCCAGCAGCTTAAACGCAGGTCGGGAGACCCAGTACTTC
>-|TRBJ2-2|TRBV2|-
CASSHTRGENAGELFF
TGTGCCAGCAGTCATACCAGGGGGGAGAACGCCGGGGAGCTGTTTTTT
>many|TRBJ2-5|TRBV12-3/TRBV12-4|-
CASSLDYTPQYF
TGTGCCAGCAGTTTGGACTACACGCCCCAGTACTTC
>few|TRBJ2-6|TRBV19|TRBD1
CASSPQGQSSGANVLTF
TGTGCCAGTAGTCCCCAGGGACAGAGCTCTGGGGCCAACGTCCTGACTTTC
>few|TRBJ1-6|TRBV4-1|-
CASSQVYSPGDSPLHF
TGCGCCAGCAGCCAAGTATATTCTCCCGGGGATTCACCCCTCCACTTT
>few|TRBJ2-7|TRBV4-2|TRBD2
CASSQEYGTILYEQYF
TGTGCCAGCAGCCAAGAATATGGGACTATACTTTACGAGCAGTACTTC
>once|TRBJ1-1|TRBV7-2|-
CASSFGWGANTEAFF
TGTGCCAGCAGCTTTGGGTGGGGGGCGAATACTGAAGCTTTCTTT
>-|TRBJ2-1|TRBV20-1|-
CSASLGGARDNEQFF
TGCAGTGCTAGTCTAGGGGGGGCCCGGGACAATGAGCAGTTCTTC
>-|TRBJ1-5|TRBV6-5|-
CASSPFIGVGSQPQHF
TGTGCCAGCAGTCCCTTTATAGGGGTCGGCAGTCAGCCCCAGCATTTT
>many|TRBJ2-1|TRBV5-1|-
CASSLGTRGAGNEQFF
TGCGCCAGCAGCTTGGGGACCCGCGGGGCCGGCAATGAGCAGTTCTTC
>many|TRBJ2-2|TRBV11-1|-
CASSLLGGITNTGELFF
TGTGCCAGCAGCTTACTAGGCGGGATTACGAACACCGGGGAGCTGTTTTTT
>-|TRBJ1-5|TRBV2|-
CASSSGRGRPGPQHF
TGTGCCAGCAGCTCGGGTCGCGGTCGGCCGGGGCCCCAGCATTTT
>many|TRBJ2-5|TRBV7-2|-
CASSLGIMGQETQYF
TGTGCCAGCAGCTTAGGAATCATGGGGCAAGAGACCCAGTACTTC
>-|TRBJ1-5|TRBV20-1|-
CSARDASGQPQHF
TGCAGTGCTAGAGATGCCTCAGGTCAGCCCCAGCATTTT
>many|TRBJ2-7|TRBV18|TRBD2
CASSHGTSRTQQYF
TGTGCCAGCTCACACGGGACTAGTCGTACCCAGCAGTACTTC
>few|TRBJ1-5|TRBV15|TRBD1
CATSRGGQSNQPQHF
TGTGCCACCAGCAGAGGGGGACAGTCTAATCAGCCCCAGCATTTT
>few|TRBJ1-2|TRBV20-1|-
CSARDSGRNYGYTF
TGCAGTGCTAGAGACTCCGGGAGAAACTATGGCTACACCTTC
>few|TRBJ1-5|TRBV12-3/TRBV12-4|-
CASSGRYSNQPQHF
TGTGCCAGCAGCGGACGGTATAGCAATCAGCCCCAGCATTTT
>-|TRBJ2-7|TRBV19|TRBD1
CASSISRDSVYEQYF
TGTGCCAGTAGTATATCTCGGGACAGCGTCTACGAGCAGTACTTC
>-|TRBJ1-6|TRBV6-1|-
CASSEGSRMGNSPLHF
TGTGCCAGCAGTGAAGGGTCCCGGATGGGTAATTCACCCCTCCACTTT
>many|TRBJ2-2|TRBV11-2|TRBD1
CASSRDRRTGELFF
TGTGCCAGCAGCCGGGACAGGCGAACCGGGGAGCTGTTTTTT
>many|TRBJ1-1|TRBV11-2|-
CASSLVLQGITEAFF
TGTGCCAGCAGCTTAGTATTACAGGGAATCACTGAAGCTTTCTTT
>few|TRBJ2-3|TRBV7-9|TRBD1
CASSSQGASLDTQYF
TGTGCCAGCAGTTCCCAGGGGGCGAGTTTAGATACGCAGTATTTT